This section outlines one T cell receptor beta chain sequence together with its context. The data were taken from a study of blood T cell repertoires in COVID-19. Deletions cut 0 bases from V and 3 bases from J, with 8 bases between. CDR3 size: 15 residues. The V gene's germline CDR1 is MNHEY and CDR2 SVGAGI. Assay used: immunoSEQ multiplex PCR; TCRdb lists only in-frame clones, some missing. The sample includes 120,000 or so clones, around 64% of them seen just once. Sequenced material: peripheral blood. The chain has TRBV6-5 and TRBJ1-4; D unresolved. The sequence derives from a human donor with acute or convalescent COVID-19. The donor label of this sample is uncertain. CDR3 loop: CASSYSGSPNEKLFF. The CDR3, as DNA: TGTGCCAGCAGTTACTCGGGCAGCCCTAATGAAAAACTGTTTTTT.